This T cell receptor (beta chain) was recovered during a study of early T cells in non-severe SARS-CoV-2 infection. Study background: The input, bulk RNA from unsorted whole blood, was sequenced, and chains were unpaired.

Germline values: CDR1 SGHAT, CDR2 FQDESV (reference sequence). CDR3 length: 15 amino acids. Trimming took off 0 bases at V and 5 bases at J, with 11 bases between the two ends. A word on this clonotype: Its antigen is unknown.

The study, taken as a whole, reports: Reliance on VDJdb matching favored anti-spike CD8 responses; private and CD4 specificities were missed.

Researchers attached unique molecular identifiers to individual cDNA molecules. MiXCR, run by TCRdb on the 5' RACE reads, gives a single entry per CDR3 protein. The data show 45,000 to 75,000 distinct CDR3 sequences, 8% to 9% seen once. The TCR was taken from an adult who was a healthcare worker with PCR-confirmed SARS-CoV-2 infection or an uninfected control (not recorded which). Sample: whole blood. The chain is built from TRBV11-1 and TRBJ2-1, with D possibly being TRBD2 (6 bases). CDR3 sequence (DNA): TGTGCCAGCAGCTTAGCATCAGCGGGTAACAATGAGCAGTTCTTC. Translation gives CASSLASAGNNEQFF.